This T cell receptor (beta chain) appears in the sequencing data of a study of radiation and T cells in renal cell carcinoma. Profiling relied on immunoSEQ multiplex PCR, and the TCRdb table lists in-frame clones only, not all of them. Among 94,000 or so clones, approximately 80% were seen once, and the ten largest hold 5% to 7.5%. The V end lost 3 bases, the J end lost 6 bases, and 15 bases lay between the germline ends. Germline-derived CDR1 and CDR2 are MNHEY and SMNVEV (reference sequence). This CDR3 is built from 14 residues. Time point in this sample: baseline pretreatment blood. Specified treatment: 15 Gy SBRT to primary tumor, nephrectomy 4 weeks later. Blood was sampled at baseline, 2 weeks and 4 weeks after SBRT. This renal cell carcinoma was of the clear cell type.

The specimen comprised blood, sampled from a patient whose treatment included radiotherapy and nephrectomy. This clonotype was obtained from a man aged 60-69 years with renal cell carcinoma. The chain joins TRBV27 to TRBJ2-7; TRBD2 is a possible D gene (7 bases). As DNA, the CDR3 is TGTGCCAGCAGTTTGGGGGAGGGGGGCCGCGAGCAGTACTTC. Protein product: CASSLGEGGREQYF.